This TCR beta chain stems from a study of glioma-infiltrating T cells. Many counts were recorded for this clonotype. Per the germline V gene, CDR1 is SGHNT and CDR2 is YYREEE (reference sequence). Trimming left V 4 bases short and J 5 bases short, with 8 bases between. The CDR3 sequence is 12 residues long. Using RNA template, CDR3s of TCR alpha and beta were amplified with iRepertoire arm-PCR. One-step reverse transcription and amplification started from approximately 100-400 ng of tissue mRNA or PBMC total RNA. Using its own MiXCR run on the multiplex PCR reads, TCRdb lists one record per CDR3 protein. The sample lists tens of thousands of distinct CDR3 sequences, around 42% occurring once.

The V and J genes are TRBV5-4 and TRBJ2-3; no clear D gene. The TCR was taken from a human donor with low-grade glioma or glioblastoma, undergoing nonglioma brain surgery, or in good health (not recorded which). Sample: glioma tissue, nonneoplastic brain tissue, or PBMCs (not recorded which). The DNA for the CDR3 is TGTGCCAGCAGCCGAAACAGAGATACGCAGTATTTT. Protein: CASSRNRDTQYF. The full variable domain, with the rest looked up from reference TRBV5-4 and TRBJ2-3, is ETGVTQSPTHLIKTRGQQVTLRCSSQSGHNTVSWYQQALGQGPQFIFQYYREEENGRGNFPPRFSGLQFPNYSSELNVNALELDDSALYLCASSRNRDTQYFGPGTRLTVL.